The subject of this entry is one TCR beta chain. Antigen unknown. The sample originates from a study of cytomegalovirus exposure and HLA in healthy donors. Study-level findings and limits: The finding came from a later analysis; first-cohort TCR clusters tended to co-occur in the roughly 110 validation repertoires.

Data came from immunoSEQ multiplex PCR; TCRdb stores just in-frame clones and leaves some out. The profile shows 110,000 or so clones, about 85% of them singletons. The TCR was taken from a woman between 18 and 29 years old in good health and CMV-seronegative. Sequencing input: PBMCs.

The CDR3 here is CATTGRGATGGPMVGYTF. The DNA for the CDR3 is TGTGCCACCACCGGCCGGGGGGCGACAGGGGGCCCTATGGTCGGCTACACCTTC. The chain recombines TRBV15 with TRBJ1-2; 10 bases line up with TRBD1. In germline, CDR1 is LNHNV, CDR2 YYDKDF (reference sequence). J was trimmed by 8 bases and V by 7 bases; bases with no gene match: 22. The CDR3 consists of 18 residues.